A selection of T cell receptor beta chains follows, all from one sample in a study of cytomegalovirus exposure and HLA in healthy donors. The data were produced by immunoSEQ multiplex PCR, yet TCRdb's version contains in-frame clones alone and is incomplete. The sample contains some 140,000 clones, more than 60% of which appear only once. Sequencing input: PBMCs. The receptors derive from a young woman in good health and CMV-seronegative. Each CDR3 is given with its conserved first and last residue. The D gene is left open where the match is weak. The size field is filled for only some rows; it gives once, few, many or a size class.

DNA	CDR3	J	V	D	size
TGCGCCAGCAGCCAACCCGAGGACAGGGTATCAATCTTC	CASSQPEDRVSIF	TRBJ2-1	TRBV5-1	TRBD1	-
TGTGCCAGTAGTATCACTAGCGGGAGGGCCCAAGATACGCAGTATTTT	CASSITSGRAQDTQYF	TRBJ2-3	TRBV19	TRBD2	-
TGTGCCTCGACTAGCGGGAACCCCGGGCGGACGCAGTATTTT	CASTSGNPGRTQYF	TRBJ2-3	TRBV7-2	TRBD2	-
TGCAGCGTTAGACAGCAAAGAGAGACCCAGTACTTC	CSVRQQRETQYF	TRBJ2-5	TRBV29-1	-	-
TGTGCCAGCAGCTTGGACGGGAGCGGCAATGAGCAGTTCTTC	CASSLDGSGNEQFF	TRBJ2-1	TRBV5-4	-	once
TGCGCCAGCAGCTTGGGACACCTTAATGAAAAACTGTTTTTT	CASSLGHLNEKLFF	TRBJ1-4	TRBV5-1	-	-
TGCGCCAGCAGCCTGGGTGGGGGACTAGCGGGAGCGACTAGCACAGATACGCAGTATTTT	CASSLGGGLAGATSTDTQYF	TRBJ2-3	TRBV4-1	TRBD2	-
TGTGCCAGCAGTCGGGGACTAGCGGGAGGAGAAGATACGCAGTATTTT	CASSRGLAGGEDTQYF	TRBJ2-3	TRBV25-1	TRBD2	few
TGTGCCAGCAGGGTAACCGGGAACACTGAAGCTTTCTTT	CASRVTGNTEAFF	TRBJ1-1	TRBV6-1	-	-
TGTGCCAGCAGCCCCCCGGGACACGAGGACGTGTTGAGCTCCTACGAGCAGTACTTC	CASSPPGHEDVLSSYEQYF	TRBJ2-7	TRBV7-9	-	-
TGTGCCAGCAGCTTATTCCCACCAACCAGCTCTGGGGCCAACGTCCTGACTTTC	CASSLFPPTSSGANVLTF	TRBJ2-6	TRBV7-9	-	-
TGCAGCGTCGCAGACAGGAACACTGAAGCTTTCTTT	CSVADRNTEAFF	TRBJ1-1	TRBV29-1	-	few
TGTGCCTGGAATGGCAGGGGGCGAGAGCAGTTCTTC	CAWNGRGREQFF	TRBJ2-1	TRBV30	TRBD1	-
TGTGCCAGCAGCTTAGCCGGCGGAGGGGCTAATGAAAAACTGTTTTTT	CASSLAGGGANEKLFF	TRBJ1-4	TRBV7-9	-	-
TGTGCCAGTAGCCCAGGACTCATGAACACTGAAGCTTTCTTT	CASSPGLMNTEAFF	TRBJ1-1	TRBV19	-	-
TGTGCCAGCAGCTTGGAGGGGTCCCCAGCCAAAAACATTCAGTACTTC	CASSLEGSPAKNIQYF	TRBJ2-4	TRBV5-4	-	-
TGTGCCAGCAGCTCCCCGCAAGCGGCAACCTACGAGCAGTACTTC	CASSSPQAATYEQYF	TRBJ2-7	TRBV7-9	-	-
TGCGCCAGCAGCCAAGGGGCAGGGGCTAACTCTGGAAACACCATATATTTT	CASSQGAGANSGNTIYF	TRBJ1-3	TRBV4-1	-	-
TGTGCCAGTAGCGGGACAGATCAGCCCCAGCATTTT	CASSGTDQPQHF	TRBJ1-5	TRBV19	TRBD1	-
TGTGCCAGCAGCCAAGTCCGGGGTCCCGGGGAGCTGTTTTTT	CASSQVRGPGELFF	TRBJ2-2	TRBV14	-	-
TGTGCCAGCAGAGAATCCGGGAGTTGGCAAGAGACCCAGTACTTC	CASRESGSWQETQYF	TRBJ2-5	TRBV6-1	-	-
TGTGCCAGTAGTATAGATGGACTAGCGGGAGGCGCCTACGAGCAGTACTTC	CASSIDGLAGGAYEQYF	TRBJ2-7	TRBV19	TRBD2	-
TGTGCCAGCAGCTTGGGAGGGACAGGGTCATACTATGGCTACACCTTC	CASSLGGTGSYYGYTF	TRBJ1-2	TRBV5-4	TRBD1	-
TGTGCCATCAGTGAGTCCCAGGGCGTGAATGAAAAACTGTTTTTT	CAISESQGVNEKLFF	TRBJ1-4	TRBV10-3	-	few
TGTGCCAGCAGCTTTGGACTAGTAGGCGAGCAGTACTTC	CASSFGLVGEQYF	TRBJ2-7	TRBV7-2	TRBD2	once
TGCAGCGTTGGGAGTAGCGGGGTCACAGATACGCAGTATTTT	CSVGSSGVTDTQYF	TRBJ2-3	TRBV29-1	TRBD2	-
TGTGCCAGCAGCTTATTCGTTGGCTCCTCTAGGGGGACAGATACGCAGTATTTT	CASSLFVGSSRGTDTQYF	TRBJ2-3	TRBV7-9	-	-
TGTGTCAGCAGCCAGTCCCAGGGTCTTGGGTGGCCCGGGGAGCTGTTTTTT	CVSSQSQGLGWPGELFF	TRBJ2-2	TRBV4-2	-	-
TGTGCCAGTAGTACCGGCCCCCCGAGGAATGAGCAGTTCTTC	CASSTGPPRNEQFF	TRBJ2-1	TRBV19	-	-
TGTGCCAGCAGTTTACAGGGGGAGGAGACCCAGTACTTC	CASSLQGEETQYF	TRBJ2-5	TRBV28	TRBD1	-
TGCGCCAGCAGCCAGCTCGGGACTCTTGATGAGCAGTTCTTC	CASSQLGTLDEQFF	TRBJ2-1	TRBV4-1	-	-
TGTGCCAGCAGCTTGGGACCCTGGGAGGCCTATGGCTACACCTTC	CASSLGPWEAYGYTF	TRBJ1-2	TRBV5-6	-	-
TGTGCCAGCAGCTTAAGAGAGGAAAGCTACACCTTC	CASSLREESYTF	TRBJ1-2	TRBV5-4	-	-
TGTGCCAGCAGCGCCGGGACTAGCGCATCGGGGAGGCAGTTCTTC	CASSAGTSASGRQFF	TRBJ2-1	TRBV9	TRBD2	-
TGTGCCAGCAGCTTCGGACTAGCTTACGAGCAGTACTTC	CASSFGLAYEQYF	TRBJ2-7	TRBV7-2	TRBD2	-
TGCGCCAGCAGTGAGTCGCGGGAGCTAGTCTATGAGCAGTTCTTC	CASSESRELVYEQFF	TRBJ2-1	TRBV10-2	TRBD2	few
TGTGCCAGCCGAGGGCTAGCGGGAGGGTTTGAGCAGTTCTTC	CASRGLAGGFEQFF	TRBJ2-1	TRBV2	TRBD2	-
TGTGCCAGCAGCCCGATTAGGGCTAGCGGGCAATACAATGAGCAGTTCTTC	CASSPIRASGQYNEQFF	TRBJ2-1	TRBV5-4	TRBD2	-
TGCAGCGTCCTGACTAGCGGGAGGGTCTACTCCTACGAGCAGTACTTC	CSVLTSGRVYSYEQYF	TRBJ2-7	TRBV29-1	TRBD2	-
TGTGCCAGCAGCTTGGACGCGGCAGATGAAGCTTTCTTT	CASSLDAADEAFF	TRBJ1-1	TRBV5-4	-	-